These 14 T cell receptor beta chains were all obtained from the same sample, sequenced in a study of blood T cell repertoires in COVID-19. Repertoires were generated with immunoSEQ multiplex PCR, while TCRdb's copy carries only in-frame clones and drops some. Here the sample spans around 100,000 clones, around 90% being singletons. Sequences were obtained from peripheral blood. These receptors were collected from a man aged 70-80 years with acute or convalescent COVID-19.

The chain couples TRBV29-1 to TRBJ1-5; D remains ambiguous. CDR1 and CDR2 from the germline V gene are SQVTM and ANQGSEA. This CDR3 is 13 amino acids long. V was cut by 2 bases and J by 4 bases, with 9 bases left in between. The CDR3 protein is CSVELGGNQPQHF. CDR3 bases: TGCAGCGTTGAACTCGGAGGGAATCAGCCCCAGCATTTT.

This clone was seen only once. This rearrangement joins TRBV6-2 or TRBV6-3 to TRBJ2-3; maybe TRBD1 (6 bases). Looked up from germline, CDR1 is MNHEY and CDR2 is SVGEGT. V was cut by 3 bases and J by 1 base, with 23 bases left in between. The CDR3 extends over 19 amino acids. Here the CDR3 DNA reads TGTGCCAGCAGTTATTCCTCTGGACAGCCCCGTAGAGGCACAGATACGCAGTATTTT. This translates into CASSYSSGQPRRGTDTQYF.

This chain's CDR3 is CASTVRGVPYNEQFF. The CDR3 DNA reads TGTGCCAGCACGGTTCGGGGAGTACCCTACAATGAGCAGTTCTTC. The chain employs TRBV28 and TRBJ2-1; TRBD2 might be the D (5 bases). The V end lost 7 bases, the J end lost 2 bases, and 15 bases lay between the germline ends. The germline CDR1 and CDR2 sequences are MDHEN and SYDVKM. CDR3 length: 15 amino acids.

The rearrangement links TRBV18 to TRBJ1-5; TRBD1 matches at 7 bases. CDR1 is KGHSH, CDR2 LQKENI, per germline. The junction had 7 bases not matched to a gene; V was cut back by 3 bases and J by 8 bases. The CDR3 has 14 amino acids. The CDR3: CASSPTGAIEPQHF. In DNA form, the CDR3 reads TGTGCCAGCTCACCTACAGGGGCCATCGAGCCCCAGCATTTT.

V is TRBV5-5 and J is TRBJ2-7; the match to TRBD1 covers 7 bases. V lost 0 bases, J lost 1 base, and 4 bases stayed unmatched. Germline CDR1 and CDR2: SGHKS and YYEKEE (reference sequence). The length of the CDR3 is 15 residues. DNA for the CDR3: TGTGCCAGCAGCTTGGCGACAGGGACATCCTACGAGCAGTACTTC. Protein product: CASSLATGTSYEQYF.

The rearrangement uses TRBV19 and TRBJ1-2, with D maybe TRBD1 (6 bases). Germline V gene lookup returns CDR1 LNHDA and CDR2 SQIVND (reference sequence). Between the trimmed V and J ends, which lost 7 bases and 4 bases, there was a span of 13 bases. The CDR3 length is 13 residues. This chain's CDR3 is CASTPTDSYGYTF. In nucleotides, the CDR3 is TGTGCCAGTACCCCCACGGACAGCTATGGCTACACCTTC.

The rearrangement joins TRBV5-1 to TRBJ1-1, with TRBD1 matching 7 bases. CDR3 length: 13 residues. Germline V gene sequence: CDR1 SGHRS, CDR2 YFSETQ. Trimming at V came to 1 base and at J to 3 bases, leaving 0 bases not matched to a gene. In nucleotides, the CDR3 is TGCGCCAGCAGCTTGCAGGGGGACACTGAAGCTTTCTTT. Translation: CASSLQGDTEAFF.

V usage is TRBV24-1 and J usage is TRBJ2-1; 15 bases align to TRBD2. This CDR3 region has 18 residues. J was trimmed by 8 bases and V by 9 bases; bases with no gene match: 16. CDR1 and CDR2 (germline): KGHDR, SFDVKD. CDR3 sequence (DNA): TGTGCCACCCAGGGGACCTACGGGACTAGCGGGGGGAGCGATGAGCAGTTCTTC. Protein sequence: CATQGTYGTSGGSDEQFF.

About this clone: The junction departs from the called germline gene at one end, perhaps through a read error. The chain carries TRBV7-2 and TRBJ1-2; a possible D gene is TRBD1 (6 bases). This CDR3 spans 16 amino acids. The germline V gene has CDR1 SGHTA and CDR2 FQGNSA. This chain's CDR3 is CASNLQAGGGKGGYTF. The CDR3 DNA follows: TGTGCCAGCAACTTACAGGCGGGAGGGGGAAAAGGTGGCTACACCTTC. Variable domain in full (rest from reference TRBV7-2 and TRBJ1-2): GAGVSQSPSNKVTEKGKDVELRCDPISGHTALYWYRQSLGQGLEFLIYFQGNSAPDKSGLPSDRFSAERTGGSVSTLTIQRTQQEDSAVYLCASNLQAGGGKGGYTFGSGTRLTVV.

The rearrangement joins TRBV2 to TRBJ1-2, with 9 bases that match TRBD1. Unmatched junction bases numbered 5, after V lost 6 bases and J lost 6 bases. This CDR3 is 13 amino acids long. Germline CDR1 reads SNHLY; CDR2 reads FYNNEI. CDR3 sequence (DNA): TGTGCCAGCAGAGGGACAGGGTGGGATGGCTACACCTTC. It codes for CASRGTGWDGYTF.

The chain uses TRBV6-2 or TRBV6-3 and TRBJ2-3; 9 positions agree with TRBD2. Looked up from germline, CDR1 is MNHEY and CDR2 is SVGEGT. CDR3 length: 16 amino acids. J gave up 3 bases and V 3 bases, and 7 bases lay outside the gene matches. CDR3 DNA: TGTGCCAGCAGTTATGGCGCGGGAGGGCAAACAGATACGCAGTATTTT. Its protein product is CASSYGAGGQTDTQYF.

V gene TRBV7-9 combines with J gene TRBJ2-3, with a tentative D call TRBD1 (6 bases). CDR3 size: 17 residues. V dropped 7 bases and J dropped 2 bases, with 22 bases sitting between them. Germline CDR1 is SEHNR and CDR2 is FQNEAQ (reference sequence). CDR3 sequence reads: CASNNKRGGQYTDTQYF. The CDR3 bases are TGTGCCAGCAACAATAAAAGGGGCGGACAGTACACAGATACGCAGTATTTT. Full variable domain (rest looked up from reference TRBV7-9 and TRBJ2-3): DTGVSQNPRHKITKRGQNVTFRCDPISEHNRLYWYRQTLGQGPEFLTYFQNEAQLEKSRLLSDRFSAERPKGSFSTLEIQRTEQGDSAMYLCASNNKRGGQYTDTQYFGPGTRLTVL.

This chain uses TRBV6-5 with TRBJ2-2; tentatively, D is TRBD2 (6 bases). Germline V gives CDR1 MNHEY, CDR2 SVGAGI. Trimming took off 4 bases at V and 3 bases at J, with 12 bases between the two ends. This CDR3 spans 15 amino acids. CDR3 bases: TGTGCCAGCAGTTCCCGACTAGGTTACACCGGGGAGCTGTTTTTT. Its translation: CASSSRLGYTGELFF.

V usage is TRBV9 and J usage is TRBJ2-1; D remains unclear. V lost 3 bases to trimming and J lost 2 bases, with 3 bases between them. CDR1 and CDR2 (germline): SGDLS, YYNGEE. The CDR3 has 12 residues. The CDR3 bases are TGTGCCAGCAGCGACACCTACAATGAGCAGTTCTTC. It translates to CASSDTYNEQFF.